The source of this T cell receptor (beta chain) is a study of cytotoxic CD8 clonotypes in ibrutinib-treated CLL. Study-wide points: There were differences in sampling times between sustained-remission and progressing patients.

This table comes from immunoSEQ multiplex PCR, and its TCRdb copy is limited to in-frame clones, with some not included. The sample contains about 68,000 clones, about two thirds of which appear only once. Concerning this clone itself: The antigen remains unidentified.

Losses at the gene ends were 3 bases for V and 5 bases for J; bases not matched to a gene: 1. The CDR3 is 13 residues long. Germline CDR1 is SGHTA and CDR2 is FQGNSA. V is TRBV7-2 and J is TRBJ2-3, with TRBD1 matching over 8 bases. The material sequenced was PBMCs, taken after 12 months of ibrutinib treatment. The sequence came from a human donor with chronic lymphocytic leukemia. This CDR3 reads CASSFTGGDTQYF. For the CDR3, the DNA is TGTGCCAGCAGCTTCACAGGGGGAGATACGCAGTATTTT.